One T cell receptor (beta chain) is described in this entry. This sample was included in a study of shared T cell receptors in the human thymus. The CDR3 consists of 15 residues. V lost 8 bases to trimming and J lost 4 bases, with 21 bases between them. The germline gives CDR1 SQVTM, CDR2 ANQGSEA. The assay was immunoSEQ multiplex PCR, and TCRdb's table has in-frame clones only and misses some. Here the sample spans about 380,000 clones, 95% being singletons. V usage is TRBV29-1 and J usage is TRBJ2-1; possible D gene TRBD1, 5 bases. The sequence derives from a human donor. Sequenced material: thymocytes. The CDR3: CSTRRALHRYNEQFF. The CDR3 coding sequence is TGCAGCACGAGGCGAGCTCTACACAGGTACAATGAGCAGTTCTTC.